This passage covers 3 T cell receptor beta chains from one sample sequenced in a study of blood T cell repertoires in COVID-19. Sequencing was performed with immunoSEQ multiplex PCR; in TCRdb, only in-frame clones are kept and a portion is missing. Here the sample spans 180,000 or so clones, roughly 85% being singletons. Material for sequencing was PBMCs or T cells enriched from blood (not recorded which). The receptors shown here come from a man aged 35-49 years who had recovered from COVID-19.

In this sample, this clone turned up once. CDR3 in DNA: TGCGCCAGCAGCTTGAGGCGGGGGGACACTGAAGCTTTCTTT. Protein product: CASSLRRGDTEAFF. V is TRBV5-1 and J is TRBJ1-1; TRBD1 is a possible D gene (5 bases). Trimming cost V 1 base and J 3 bases, with 10 bases left between them. Germline CDR1 is SGHRS and CDR2 is YFSETQ. This CDR3 contains 14 residues.

CDR3 nucleotide sequence: TGCGCCAGCAGGTCGGGACTAGCTGGGAAGTCCTACGAGCAGTACTTC. It is translated as CASRSGLAGKSYEQYF. The V call is TRBV5-1, the J call TRBJ2-7; 9 bases map to TRBD2. Germline CDR1 is SGHRS and CDR2 is YFSETQ. V lost 5 bases to trimming and J lost 1 base; unmatched junction nucleotides: 10. The CDR3 has 16 residues.

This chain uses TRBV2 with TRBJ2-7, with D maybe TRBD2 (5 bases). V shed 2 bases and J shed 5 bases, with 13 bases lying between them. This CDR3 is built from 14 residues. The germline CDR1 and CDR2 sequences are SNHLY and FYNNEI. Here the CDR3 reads CASSETGILNEQYF. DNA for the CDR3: TGTGCCAGCAGTGAAACCGGGATTTTAAACGAGCAGTACTTC. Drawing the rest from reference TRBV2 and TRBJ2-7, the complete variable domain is EPEVTQTPSHQVTQMGQEVILRCVPISNHLYFYWYRQILGQKVEFLVSFYNNEISEKSEIFDDQFSVERPDGSNFTLKIRSTKLEDSAMYFCASSETGILNEQYFGPGTRLTVT.